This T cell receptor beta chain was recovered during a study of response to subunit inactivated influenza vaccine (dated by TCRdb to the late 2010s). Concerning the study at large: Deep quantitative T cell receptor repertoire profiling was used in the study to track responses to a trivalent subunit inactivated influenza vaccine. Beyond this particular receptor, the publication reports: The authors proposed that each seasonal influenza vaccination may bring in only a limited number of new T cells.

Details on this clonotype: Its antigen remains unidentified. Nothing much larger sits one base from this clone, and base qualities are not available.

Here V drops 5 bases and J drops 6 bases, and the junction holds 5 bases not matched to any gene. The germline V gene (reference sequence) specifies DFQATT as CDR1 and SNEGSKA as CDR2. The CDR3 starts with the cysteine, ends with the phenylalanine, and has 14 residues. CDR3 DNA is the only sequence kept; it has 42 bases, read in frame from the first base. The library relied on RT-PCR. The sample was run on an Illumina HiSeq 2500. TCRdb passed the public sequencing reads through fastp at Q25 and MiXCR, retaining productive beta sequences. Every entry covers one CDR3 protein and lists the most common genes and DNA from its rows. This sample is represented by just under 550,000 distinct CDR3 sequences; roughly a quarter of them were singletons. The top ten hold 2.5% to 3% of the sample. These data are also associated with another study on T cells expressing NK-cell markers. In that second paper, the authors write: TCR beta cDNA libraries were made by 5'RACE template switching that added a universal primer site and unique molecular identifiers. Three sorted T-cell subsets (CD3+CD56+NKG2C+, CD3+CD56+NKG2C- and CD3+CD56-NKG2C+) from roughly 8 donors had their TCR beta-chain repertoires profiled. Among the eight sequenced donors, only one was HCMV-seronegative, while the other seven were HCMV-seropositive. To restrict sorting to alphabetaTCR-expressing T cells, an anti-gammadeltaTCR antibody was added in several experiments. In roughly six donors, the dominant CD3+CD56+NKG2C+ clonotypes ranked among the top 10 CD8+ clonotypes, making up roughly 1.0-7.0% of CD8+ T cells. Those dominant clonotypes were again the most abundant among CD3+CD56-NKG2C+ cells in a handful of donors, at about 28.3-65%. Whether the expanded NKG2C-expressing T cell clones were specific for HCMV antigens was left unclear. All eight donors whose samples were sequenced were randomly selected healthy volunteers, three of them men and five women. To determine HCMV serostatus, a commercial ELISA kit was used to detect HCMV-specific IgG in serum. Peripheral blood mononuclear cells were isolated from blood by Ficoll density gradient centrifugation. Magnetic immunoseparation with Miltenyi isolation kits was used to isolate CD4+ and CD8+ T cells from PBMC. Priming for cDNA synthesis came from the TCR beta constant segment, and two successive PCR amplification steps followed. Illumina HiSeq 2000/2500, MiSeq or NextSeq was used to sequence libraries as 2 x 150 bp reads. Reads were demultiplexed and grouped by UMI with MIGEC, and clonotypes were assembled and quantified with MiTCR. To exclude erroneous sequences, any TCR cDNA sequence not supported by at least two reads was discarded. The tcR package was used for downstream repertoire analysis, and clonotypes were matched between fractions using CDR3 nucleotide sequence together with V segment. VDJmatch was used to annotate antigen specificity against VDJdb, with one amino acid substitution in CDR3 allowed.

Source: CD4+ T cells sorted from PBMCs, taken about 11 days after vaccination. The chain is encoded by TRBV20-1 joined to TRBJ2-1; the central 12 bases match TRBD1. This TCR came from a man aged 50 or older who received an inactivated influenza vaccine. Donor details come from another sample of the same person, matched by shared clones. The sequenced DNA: TGCAGTGCTCTGGGACAGGGGGCGAGCAATGAGCAGTTCTTC. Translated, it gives CSALGQGASNEQFF.